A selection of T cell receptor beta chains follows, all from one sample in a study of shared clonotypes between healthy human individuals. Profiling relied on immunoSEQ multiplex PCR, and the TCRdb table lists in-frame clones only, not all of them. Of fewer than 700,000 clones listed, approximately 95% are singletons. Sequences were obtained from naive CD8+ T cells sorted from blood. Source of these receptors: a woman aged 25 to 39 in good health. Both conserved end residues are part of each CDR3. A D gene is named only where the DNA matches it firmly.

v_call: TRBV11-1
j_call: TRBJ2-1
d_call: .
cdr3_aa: CASSRNGGNEQFF

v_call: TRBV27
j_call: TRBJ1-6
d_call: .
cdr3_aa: CASTTSGLRSPLHF

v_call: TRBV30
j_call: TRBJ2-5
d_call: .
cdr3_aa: CAWSAGFQETQYF

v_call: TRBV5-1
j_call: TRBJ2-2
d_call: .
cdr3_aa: CASSFLQGTTGELFF

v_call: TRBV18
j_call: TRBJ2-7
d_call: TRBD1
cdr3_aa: CASSPSDRSYEQYF

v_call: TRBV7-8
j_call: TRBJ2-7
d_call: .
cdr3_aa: CASSLETPPRYEQYF

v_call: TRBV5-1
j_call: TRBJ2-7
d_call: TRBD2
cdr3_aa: CASSIAGGGDYEQYF

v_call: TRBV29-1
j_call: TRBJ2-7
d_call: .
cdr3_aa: CSVEASWAPYEQYF

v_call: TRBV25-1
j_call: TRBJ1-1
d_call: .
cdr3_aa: CASSDPKTEAFF

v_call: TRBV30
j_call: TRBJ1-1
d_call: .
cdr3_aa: CAWRIDGQNTEAFF

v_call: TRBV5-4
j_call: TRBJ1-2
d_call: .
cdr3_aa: CASSLAGSGSFVGYTF

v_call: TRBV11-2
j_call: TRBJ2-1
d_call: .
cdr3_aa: CASSLTGSEQFF

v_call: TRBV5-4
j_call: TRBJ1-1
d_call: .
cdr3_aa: CASSLGVTEAFF

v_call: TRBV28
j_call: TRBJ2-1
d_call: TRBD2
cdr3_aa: CASSSPSEGREVEEQFF

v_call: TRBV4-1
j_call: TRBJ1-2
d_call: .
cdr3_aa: CASSQQGIGYGYTF

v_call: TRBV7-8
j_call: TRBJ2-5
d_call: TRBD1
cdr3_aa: CASIRLGTGGLTSQETQYF

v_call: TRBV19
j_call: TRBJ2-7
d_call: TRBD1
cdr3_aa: CASSTTGEDWSYEQYF

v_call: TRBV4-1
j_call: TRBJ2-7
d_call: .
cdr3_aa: CASSQDEAEGYEQYF

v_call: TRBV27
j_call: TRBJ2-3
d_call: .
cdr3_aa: CASSPIRGQATQYF

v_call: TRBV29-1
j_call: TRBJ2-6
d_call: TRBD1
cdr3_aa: CSVTWTGSGANVLTF

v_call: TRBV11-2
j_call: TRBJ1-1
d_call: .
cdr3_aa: CASSDLNTEAFF

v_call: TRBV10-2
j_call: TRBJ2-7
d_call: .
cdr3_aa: CASSVDSTYEQYF

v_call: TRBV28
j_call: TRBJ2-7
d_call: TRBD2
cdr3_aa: CASSFAGEGYEQYF

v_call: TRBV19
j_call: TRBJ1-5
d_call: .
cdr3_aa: CASSIWGGGNQPQHF

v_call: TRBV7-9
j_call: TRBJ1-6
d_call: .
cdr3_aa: CASSLGVAVNSPLHF

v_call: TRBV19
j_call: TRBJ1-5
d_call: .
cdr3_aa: CASSIAWGRSNQPQHF

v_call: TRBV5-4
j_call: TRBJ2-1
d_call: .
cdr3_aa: CASSLDPGTHLNEQFF

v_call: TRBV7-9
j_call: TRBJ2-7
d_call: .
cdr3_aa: CASSLFRFYEQYF

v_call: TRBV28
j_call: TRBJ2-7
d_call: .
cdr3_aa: CASSFGVPASSYEQYF

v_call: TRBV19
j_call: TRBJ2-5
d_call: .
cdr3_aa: CASSIDGGLKTQYF

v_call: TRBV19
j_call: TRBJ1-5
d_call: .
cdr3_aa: CASSAGKGGNQPQHF

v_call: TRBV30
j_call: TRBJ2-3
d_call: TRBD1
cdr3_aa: CAWSAGQGTDTQYF

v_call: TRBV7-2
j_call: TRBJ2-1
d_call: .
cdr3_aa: CASSFPETPGVVTNEQFF

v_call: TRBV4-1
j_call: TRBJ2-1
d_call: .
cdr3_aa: CASSQEDKEVDNEQFF

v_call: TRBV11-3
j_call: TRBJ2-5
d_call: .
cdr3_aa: CASSLSGGHGETQYF

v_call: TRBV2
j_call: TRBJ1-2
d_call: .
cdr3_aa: CASSLVGARDDYGYTF

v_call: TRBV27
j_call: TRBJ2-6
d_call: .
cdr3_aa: CASSLTPSGANVLTF

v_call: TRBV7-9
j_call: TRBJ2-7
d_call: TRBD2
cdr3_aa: CASSGTTLADQSYEQYF

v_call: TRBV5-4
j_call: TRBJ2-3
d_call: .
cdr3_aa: CASSPRGIGSTDTQYF

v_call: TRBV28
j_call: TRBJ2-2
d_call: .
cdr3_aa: CASSPSDWLNTGELFF

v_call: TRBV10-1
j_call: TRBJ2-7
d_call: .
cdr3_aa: CASSETTGTRADYEQYF

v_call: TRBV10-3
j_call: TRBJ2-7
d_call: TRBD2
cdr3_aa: CAISESSGRFEQYF

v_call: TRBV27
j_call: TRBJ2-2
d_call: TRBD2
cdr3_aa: CASSLRGTSGRRVITGELFF

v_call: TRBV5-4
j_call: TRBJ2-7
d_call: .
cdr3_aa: CASSLEGPGGYEQYF

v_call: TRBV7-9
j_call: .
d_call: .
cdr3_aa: CASRILDEQYF

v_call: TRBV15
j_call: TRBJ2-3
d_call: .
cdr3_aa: CATRPKADTTQYF

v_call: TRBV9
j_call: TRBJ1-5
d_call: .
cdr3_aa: CASSVSSGKTLQGPQHF

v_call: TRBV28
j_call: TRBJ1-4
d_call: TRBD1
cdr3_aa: CASSLYQGVEEKLFF

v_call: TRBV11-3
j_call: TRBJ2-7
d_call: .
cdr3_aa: CASSSYSGREQYF

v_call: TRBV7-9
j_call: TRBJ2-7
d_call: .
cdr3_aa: CASSRDGTYEQYF

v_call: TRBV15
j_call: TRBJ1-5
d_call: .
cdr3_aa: CATSREEGSSAQHF

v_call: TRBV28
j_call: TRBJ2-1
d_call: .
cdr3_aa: CASSHSGIKRYNEQFF

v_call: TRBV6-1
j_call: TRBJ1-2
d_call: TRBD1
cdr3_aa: CATLGTGGYGYTF

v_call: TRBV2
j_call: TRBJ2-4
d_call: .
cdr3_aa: CASNPGLAKNIQYF

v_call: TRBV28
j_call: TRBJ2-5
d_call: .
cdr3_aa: CASSSSTLRDSQETQYF

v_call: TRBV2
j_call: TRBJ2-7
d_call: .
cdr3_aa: CASHLGGLSYEQYF

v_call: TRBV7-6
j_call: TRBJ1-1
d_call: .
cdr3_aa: CASSRGLDEAFF

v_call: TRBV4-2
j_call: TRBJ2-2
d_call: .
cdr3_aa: CASSQHPGGIPRPNTGELFF

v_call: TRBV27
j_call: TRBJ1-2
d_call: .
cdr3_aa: CASSLSSRDYGYTF